This TCR beta chain was recovered during a study of blood T cell repertoires in COVID-19. Study overall: Sites in the United States, Italy and Spain provided acute and convalescent COVID-19 samples. The cDNA or gDNA used as material had been derived from T cells, B-cell-depleted T cells, or PBMCs.

As originally analysed: Estimation of nucleated cell counts was performed using reference gene primer amplification. The assay was immunoSEQ multiplex PCR, and TCRdb's table has in-frame clones only and misses some. V and J calls and clone size follow that table, whereas D and trimming were derived from the DNA. This sample yields about 69,000 clones, of which 60% to 85% are seen a single time; 16% belongs to the top ten. CDR1 PRHDT and CDR2 FYEKMQ come from the germline V gene (reference sequence). Losses at the gene ends were 0 bases for V and 0 bases for J; bases not matched to a gene: 5. CDR3 size: 17 residues.

This clonotype was obtained from a man aged 55 to 70 with acute or convalescent COVID-19. Sequenced: peripheral blood. The rearrangement joins TRBV13 to TRBJ1-5; 7 nucleotides match TRBD1. CDR3 residues: CASSLGRTGYSNQPQHF. CDR3 nucleotides: TGTGCCAGCAGCTTAGGGCGGACAGGATATAGCAATCAGCCCCAGCATTTT.